Given below is one T cell receptor beta chain in context. This CDR3 spans 16 amino acids. Looked up from germline, CDR1 is DFQATT and CDR2 is SNEGSKA (reference sequence). Losses at the gene ends were 3 bases for V and 3 bases for J; bases not matched to a gene: 5. Profiling relied on immunoSEQ multiplex PCR, and the TCRdb table lists in-frame clones only, not all of them. Here the sample spans 220,000 or so clones, around 87% being singletons. This entry comes from a study of blood T cell repertoires in COVID-19. Across the study: Nucleic acid was either cDNA or gDNA, and it came from T cells, B-cell-depleted T cells, or PBMCs.

Patients from Seattle were sampled longitudinally, starting during active infection. The TCR sequence derives from a woman aged 45-65 years with COVID-19, enrolled during active disease. The sequenced material came from peripheral blood. The chain joins TRBV20-1 to TRBJ2-5; 15 bases map to TRBD2. CDR3 loop: CSASGTSGGSEETQYF. For the CDR3, the DNA is TGCAGTGCTAGTGGGACTAGCGGGGGGTCCGAAGAGACCCAGTACTTC.